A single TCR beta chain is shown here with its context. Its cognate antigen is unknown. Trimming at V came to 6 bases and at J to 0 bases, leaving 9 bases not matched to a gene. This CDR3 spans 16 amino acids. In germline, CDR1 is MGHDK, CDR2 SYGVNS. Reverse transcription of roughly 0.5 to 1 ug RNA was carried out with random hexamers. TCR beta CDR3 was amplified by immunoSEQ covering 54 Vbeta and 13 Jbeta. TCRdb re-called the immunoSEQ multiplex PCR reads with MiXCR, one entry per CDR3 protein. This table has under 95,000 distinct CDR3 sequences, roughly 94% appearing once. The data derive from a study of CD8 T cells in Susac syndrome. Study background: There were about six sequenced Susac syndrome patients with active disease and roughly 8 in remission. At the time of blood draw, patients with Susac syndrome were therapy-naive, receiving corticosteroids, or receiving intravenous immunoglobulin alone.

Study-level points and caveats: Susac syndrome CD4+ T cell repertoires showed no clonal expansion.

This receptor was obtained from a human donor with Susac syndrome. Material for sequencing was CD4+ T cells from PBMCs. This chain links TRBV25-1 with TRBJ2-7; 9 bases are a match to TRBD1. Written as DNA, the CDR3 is TGTGCCAGCAGCGAGGGACCGGGACAGGGCTCCTACGAGCAGTACTTC. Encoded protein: CASSEGPGQGSYEQYF.